The clone carrying this T cell receptor beta chain was seen ten or more times. These data belong to a study of CD8 T cells in ankylosing spondylitis. The CDR3 runs to 16 residues. Trimming cost V 4 bases and J 4 bases; bases outside gene matches: 6. Germline V gives CDR1 SGHRS, CDR2 YFSETQ. TCRdb re-derived calls from the 5' RACE reads in MiXCR, one entry per CDR3 protein. In the table there are some 70,000 distinct CDR3 sequences, less than 6% of which are singletons. The V call is TRBV5-1, the J call TRBJ2-3; 13 bases fit TRBD2. The sequence was obtained from a male donor with ankylosing spondylitis or in good health (not recorded which). The source material was blood, either unsorted or a sorted T cell fraction (not recorded which). This chain's CDR3 is CASSQRLAGGADTQYF. The CDR3 DNA sequence: TGCGCCAGCAGCCAAAGACTAGCGGGGGGCGCAGATACGCAGTATTTT. Based on the CDR3 plus reference TRBV5-1 and TRBJ2-3, the full variable domain is KAGVTQTPRYLIKTRGQQVTLSCSPISGHRSVSWYQQTPGQGLQFLFEYFSETQRNKGNFPGRFSGRQFSNSRSEMNVSTLELGDSALYLCASSQRLAGGADTQYFGPGTRLTVL.